The rows below give T cell receptor beta chains drawn from one sample of a study of OX40 agonist ivuxolimab in advanced cancers. Assay used: immunoSEQ multiplex PCR; TCRdb lists only in-frame clones, some missing. The table shows 52,000 or so clones, with approximately 85% occurring only once. The sequencing here drew on CD4+ or CD8+ T cells sorted from blood, taken in a trial of the OX40 agonist ivuxolimab. The receptors derive from an adult with an advanced solid tumor such as melanoma, head and neck, liver or kidney cancer. Both conserved end residues are part of each CDR3. Fields, in order: clone size, J gene, V gene, D gene, CDR3 DNA, CDR3 protein. D genes are given only for firm matches. Where a row states a size, it is once, few, many or the class of an expanded clone; other rows omit it.

>-|TRBJ1-1|TRBV4-1|TRBD1
TGCGCCAGCAGCCAAGAACAGGGGTTAGTAACTGAAGCTTTCTTT
CASSQEQGLVTEAFF
>-|TRBJ1-3|TRBV28|-
TGTGCCAGCAGTTTACCACAGGCCTTACGCTCTGGAAACACCATATATTTT
CASSLPQALRSGNTIYF
>-|TRBJ1-2|TRBV7-5|-
TGTGTCAGAAGCCCCACCGACCTCTATGGCTACACCTTC
CVRSPTDLYGYTF
>once|TRBJ2-2|TRBV9|TRBD2
TGTGCCAGCAGCGGGACTAGCGGGGGTCCCGGGGAGCTGTTTTTT
CASSGTSGGPGELFF
>medium-sized|TRBJ2-1|TRBV29-1|TRBD2
TGCAGCGTTGAATTGGGGGGACTAGCGGGAGGTAAAGAGCAGTTCTTC
CSVELGGLAGGKEQFF
>few|TRBJ1-2|TRBV18|TRBD1
TGTGCCAGCTCGCCTATTGGGGACAGAAAGTATGGCTACACCTTC
CASSPIGDRKYGYTF
>-|TRBJ2-2|TRBV7-9|TRBD2
TGTGCCAGCAGCTTAGGGACTACTAGCGGGAGAGGAACCGGGGAGCTGTTTTTT
CASSLGTTSGRGTGELFF
>-|TRBJ1-5|TRBV28|-
TGTGCCAGCAGTCGGATTATAGATCAGCCCCAGCATTTT
CASSRIIDQPQHF
>-|TRBJ2-2|TRBV6-4|-
TGTGCCAGCAGTGACTCCGTGGCAGAAAAGAACACCGGGGAGCTGTTTTTT
CASSDSVAEKNTGELFF
>once|TRBJ2-5|TRBV28|TRBD2
TGTGCCAGCAGTTTAGTCGTAGCGGGGGGGCACGAGACCCAGTACTTC
CASSLVVAGGHETQYF
>-|TRBJ2-5|TRBV4-1|TRBD2
TGCGCCAGCAGCCAAGGAGCGGGACTAGCGGGGGAAGAGACCCAGTACTTC
CASSQGAGLAGEETQYF
>-|TRBJ2-7|TRBV21-1|-
TGTGCCAGCAGCAAAAAACTCAAACATCCCGGGACAGACAACGAGCAGTACTTC
CASSKKLKHPGTDNEQYF
>few|TRBJ1-1|TRBV5-4|-
TGTGCCAGCAGCTGGGGGGAGTCTGAAGCTTTCTTT
CASSWGESEAFF
>-|TRBJ2-7|TRBV27|TRBD1
TGTGCCAGCAGCTTCGACAGGGGTAGTTTCAGGGAGCAGTACTTC
CASSFDRGSFREQYF
>-|TRBJ2-2|TRBV7-9|TRBD1
TGTGCCAGCAGCCTGGGACAGGGCAACACCGGGGAGCTGTTTTTT
CASSLGQGNTGELFF
>few|TRBJ2-3|TRBV29-1|-
TGCAGCGCCCTTCGTGATACGCAGTATTTT
CSALRDTQYF
>-|TRBJ1-5|TRBV27|-
TGTGCCAGCAGTCTACTCTACCGCATTGGGCCCCAGCATTTT
CASSLLYRIGPQHF
>-|TRBJ2-1|TRBV29-1|-
TGCAGCGCTCCCTATTCAAGATCCTACAATGAGCAGTTCTTC
CSAPYSRSYNEQFF
>-|TRBJ2-1|TRBV7-9|TRBD1
TGTGCCAGCAGCGGAGGACAGGGAATCACCTACAATGAGCAGTTCTTC
CASSGGQGITYNEQFF
>-|TRBJ1-4|TRBV9|TRBD1
TGTGCCAGCAGCGCTGAGACAGGGGCCAGTGAAAAACTGTTTTTT
CASSAETGASEKLFF
>-|TRBJ2-3|TRBV27|TRBD2
TGTGCCAGCAGTCGAGGACTAGCGACAAACACAGATACGCAGTATTTT
CASSRGLATNTDTQYF
>-|TRBJ2-7|TRBV7-9|-
TGTGCCAGCAGCTCTTTGCCTAAAACCGGCTCCTACGAGCAGTACTTC
CASSSLPKTGSYEQYF
>-|TRBJ1-4|TRBV27|-
TGTGCCAGCAGTTTTTCCACCGGACTAAAACTGTTTTTT
CASSFSTGLKLFF
>-|TRBJ1-2|TRBV7-9|-
TGTGCCAGCAGCTTGTCTGGGACAAGATATGGCTACACCTTC
CASSLSGTRYGYTF
>-|TRBJ2-2|TRBV7-8|-
TGTGCCAGCAGCTTAGGCGGTGTGTACACCGGGGAGCTGTTTTTT
CASSLGGVYTGELFF
>-|TRBJ1-5|TRBV2|-
TGTGCCAGCGCAATGACCAGACAGTATAGCAATCAGCCCCAGCATTTT
CASAMTRQYSNQPQHF
>-|TRBJ1-5|TRBV27|-
TGTGCCAGCACCAGAGTGGGGGACAATCAGCCCCAGCATTTT
CASTRVGDNQPQHF
>-|TRBJ2-2|TRBV6-1|TRBD1
TGTGCCAGCAGGGGGGACAGTGACACCGGGGAGCTGTTTTTT
CASRGDSDTGELFF
>-|TRBJ1-4|TRBV6-5|TRBD1
TGTGCCAGCAGTTACGGACAGGGCGGTGAAAAACTGTTTTTT
CASSYGQGGEKLFF
>-|TRBJ1-1|TRBV5-1|-
TGCGCCAGCAGCATTCAGATGGCGGACACTGAAGCTTTCTTT
CASSIQMADTEAFF
>-|TRBJ2-1|TRBV27|-
TGTGCCAGCAGTAACCCTACAGGGTACAATGAGCAGTTCTTC
CASSNPTGYNEQFF
>-|TRBJ2-1|TRBV6-4|-
TGTGCCAGCAGTGACTCGATGGGGGTCTTCTACAATGAGCAGTTCTTC
CASSDSMGVFYNEQFF
>-|TRBJ1-1|TRBV9|-
TGTGCCAGCAGCGTACTGAACACTGAAGCTTTCTTT
CASSVLNTEAFF
>-|TRBJ1-3|TRBV7-8|-
TGTGCCAGCAGCTTAGGGGTCTCCTCTGGAAACACCATATATTTT
CASSLGVSSGNTIYF
>-|TRBJ2-1|TRBV19|TRBD2
TGTGCCAGTAGTCCCTCTAGCGGGGTATGGCAGTTCTTC
CASSPSSGVWQFF
>few|TRBJ2-5|TRBV6-5|-
TGTGCCAGCAGTTACGGCGAGAGAGAGACCCAGTACTTC
CASSYGERETQYF
>once|TRBJ2-5|TRBV6-1|TRBD1
TGTGCCAGCAGTGTTGGACAGGGTAGCTTCGGGGAGACCCAGTACTTC
CASSVGQGSFGETQYF
>-|TRBJ1-2|TRBV5-6|TRBD1
TGTGCCAGCAGCTCGGAGGGACAGGGATATGGCTACACCTTC
CASSSEGQGYGYTF
>few|TRBJ1-1|TRBV6-5|-
TGTGCCAGCAGTCAGGGCCGGGGGGCGCGTACTGAAGCTTTCTTT
CASSQGRGARTEAFF
>-|TRBJ2-2|TRBV5-6|TRBD2
TGTGCCAGCAGCTTGGGGCTAGCGGGTTACACCGGGGAGCTGTTTTTT
CASSLGLAGYTGELFF
>-|TRBJ1-2|TRBV10-2|-
TGCGCCAGCAGTGACAGGGGACGATTCGCTGGCTACACCTTC
CASSDRGRFAGYTF